A single sample gave rise to the 5 T cell receptor beta chains below, sequenced in a study of blood T cell repertoires in COVID-19. TCRdb keeps only in-frame clones here, not all; method: immunoSEQ multiplex PCR. In the table there are 210,000 or so clones, almost 90% of which are singletons. The sample taken for sequencing was peripheral blood. The receptors originated from a man over 45 with acute or convalescent COVID-19.

The chain is built from TRBV29-1 and TRBJ1-2; 12 bases are a match to TRBD1. Trimming cost V 2 bases and J 4 bases; bases outside gene matches: 14. The CDR3 runs 18 residues. Germline values: CDR1 SQVTM, CDR2 ANQGSEA. The CDR3 nucleotides read TGCAGCGTTGAAACGACGGGGACAGGGGGCAAAAGGAGCTATGGCTACACCTTC. Encoded protein: CSVETTGTGGKRSYGYTF.

Turning to this clone: At the DNA level, this CDR3 is encoded by other sequences in the same sample as well. The chain recombines TRBV9 with TRBJ2-1, with D maybe TRBD1 (5 bases). The CDR3 is 15 residues long. With 0 bases removed from V and 8 bases from J, the gap between germline ends came to 15 bases. Per germline, CDR1 SGDLS and CDR2 YYNGEE. The CDR3 nucleotides read TGTGCCAGCAGCGTAGGTAGGGGAAGGATCGATGAGCAGTTCTTC. Translation: CASSVGRGRIDEQFF. Filled out from reference TRBV9 and TRBJ2-1, the complete variable domain reads DSGVTQTPKHLITATGQRVTLRCSPRSGDLSVYWYQQSLDQGLQFLIQYYNGEERAKGNILERFSAQQFPDLHSELNLSSLELGDSALYFCASSVGRGRIDEQFFGPGTRLTVL.

The chain employs TRBV27 and TRBJ2-7; perhaps TRBD1 as D (5 bases). The CDR3 has 12 residues. Germline V CDR1 and CDR2: MNHEY, SMNVEV (reference sequence). The germline V and J ends were trimmed by 6 bases and 5 bases, with 11 bases remaining between them. The CDR3 spells CASSPAGNEQYF. In nucleotides, the CDR3 is TGTGCCAGCAGCCCTGCAGGGAACGAGCAGTACTTC.

The genes are TRBV28 and TRBJ1-5, with 7 bases identical to TRBD1. Trimming took 3 bases from V and 6 from J; bases not matched to a gene: 11. The germline V gene has CDR1 MDHEN and CDR2 SYDVKM. The CDR3 length is 16 residues. CDR3: CASSFDRVLSGQPQHF. Here the CDR3 DNA reads TGTGCCAGCAGTTTCGACAGGGTCCTAAGCGGTCAGCCCCAGCATTTT.

The CDR3 nucleotides read TGTGCCATCAGTAAGGGACAGGACTACGAGCAGTACTTC. As protein: CAISKGQDYEQYF. The chain employs TRBV10-3 and TRBJ2-7, with 8 bases matching TRBD1. Germline lookup yields CDR1 ENHRY and CDR2 SYGVKD. V shed 5 bases and J 3 bases; nucleotides not matched to a gene: 3. The CDR3 has 13 residues.